Listed here are 8 T cell receptor beta chains from one sample, sequenced in a study of regulatory T cells in long-lasting Graves disease. The TCR library was prepared using RNA isolated from PBMCs. MiXCR, run by TCRdb on the reads, gives a single entry per CDR3 protein. Among fewer than 2,000 distinct CDR3 sequences listed, almost 85% were seen once. The sample in question was peripheral blood mononuclear cells (PBMCs), obtained with antithyroid drug treatment, in newly diagnosed or persistent Graves disease (not recorded which). The receptors come from a woman aged 18-29 years with Graves disease.

This CDR3 reads CASSPPWSQTFYGYTF. The CDR3 nucleotides read TGTGCCAGCTCACCACCGTGGAGTCAGACCTTCTATGGCTACACCTTC. The chain links TRBV18 to TRBJ1-2; unclear D gene. Germline CDR1 and CDR2: KGHSH and LQKENI. V lost 0 bases and J 4 bases, leaving 15 bases between the germline ends. The CDR3 length is 16 residues.

This chain connects TRBV2 to TRBJ2-1; 13 bases line up with TRBD2. This CDR3 comprises 16 residues. The V and J ends lost 7 bases and 2 bases, in that order; junction bases with no gene match: 5. Per germline, CDR1 SNHLY and CDR2 FYNNEI. The CDR3 sequence is CASILAGGIPYNEQFF. For the CDR3, the DNA is TGTGCCAGCATACTAGCGGGGGGGATACCCTACAATGAGCAGTTCTTC.

V is TRBV29-1 and J is TRBJ2-1; 7 nucleotides line up with TRBD1. Germline V lookup: CDR1 SQVTM, CDR2 ANQGSEA. Trimming cost V 4 bases and J 7 bases; bases outside gene matches: 10. There are 14 residues in the CDR3. CDR3 protein: CSVVPRVRGNEQFF. The CDR3 bases are TGCAGCGTTGTGCCTAGGGTCAGGGGGAATGAGCAGTTCTTC.

CDR3 residues: CASSTGQGRYMDYGYTF. In DNA, the CDR3 is TGTGCCAGCAGCACTGGACAGGGAAGGTATATGGACTATGGCTACACCTTC. This chain connects TRBV7-9 to TRBJ1-2, with 8 bases aligning to TRBD1. The CDR3 totals 17 residues. The V and J ends lost 5 bases and 3 bases, in that order; junction bases with no gene match: 14. Germline assignment: CDR1 SEHNR and CDR2 FQNEAQ (reference sequence).

The V and J genes are TRBV6-1 and TRBJ2-7; tentative D call: TRBD2 (6 bases). Germline CDR1 reads MNHNS; CDR2 reads SASEGT. V shed 4 bases and J shed 4 bases, with 17 bases lying between them. The CDR3 has 15 residues. This chain's CDR3 is CASSGFGGNGYEQYV. CDR3 in DNA: TGTGCCAGCAGTGGATTTGGAGGGAACGGGTACGAGCAGTACGTC.

For the CDR3, the DNA is TGTGCCTGCCGTGTGACAGGGTACACTGAAGCTTTCTTT. Amino acids: CACRVTGYTEAFF. This chain uses TRBV30 with TRBJ1-1; TRBD1 matches 7 bases. J lost 3 bases, V lost 6 bases, and 7 bases had no gene match. Germline V gene lookup returns CDR1 GTSNPN and CDR2 SVGIG (reference sequence). There are 13 residues in the CDR3.

The J gene is TRBJ2-1, the V gene TRBV29-1; 8 bases fit TRBD2. CDR1 and CDR2 (germline): SQVTM, ANQGSEA. V trimming: 6 bases; J trimming: 5 bases; junction bases outside the gene matches: 9. This CDR3 comprises 14 residues. CDR3 loop: CSVATTSAHNEQFF. CDR3 DNA sequence: TGCAGCGTGGCTACGACTAGCGCCCACAATGAGCAGTTCTTC.

This clonotype was seen a handful of times. V gene TRBV27 combines with J gene TRBJ2-1; no definite D call. The V end lost 2 bases, the J end lost 2 bases, and 7 bases lay between the germline ends. The CDR3 has 14 residues. Germline V gene sequence: CDR1 MNHEY, CDR2 SMNVEV (reference sequence). The chain's CDR3 is CASSLRLAYNEQFF. CDR3 DNA sequence: TGTGCCAGCAGTTTACGGCTGGCCTACAATGAGCAGTTCTTC.